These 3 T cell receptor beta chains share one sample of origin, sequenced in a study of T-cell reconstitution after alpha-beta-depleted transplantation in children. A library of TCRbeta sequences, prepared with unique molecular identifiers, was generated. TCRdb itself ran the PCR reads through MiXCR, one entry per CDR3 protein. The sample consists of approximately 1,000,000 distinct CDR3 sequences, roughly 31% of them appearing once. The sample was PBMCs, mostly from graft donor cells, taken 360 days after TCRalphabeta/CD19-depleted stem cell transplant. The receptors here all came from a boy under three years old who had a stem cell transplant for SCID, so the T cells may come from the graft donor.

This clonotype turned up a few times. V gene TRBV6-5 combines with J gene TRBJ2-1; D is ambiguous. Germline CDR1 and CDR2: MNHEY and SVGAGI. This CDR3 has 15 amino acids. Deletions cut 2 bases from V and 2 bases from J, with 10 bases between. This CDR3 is CASSYEDSTYNEQFF. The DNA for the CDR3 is TGTGCCAGCAGTTACGAAGATTCTACCTACAATGAGCAGTTCTTC.

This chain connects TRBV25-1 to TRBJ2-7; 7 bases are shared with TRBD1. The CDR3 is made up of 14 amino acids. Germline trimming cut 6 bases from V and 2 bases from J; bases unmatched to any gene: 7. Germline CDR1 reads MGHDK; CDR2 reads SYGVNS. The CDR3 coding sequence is TGTGCCAGCAGAAAGACAGGGACCACCTACGAGCAGTACTTC. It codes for CASRKTGTTYEQYF.

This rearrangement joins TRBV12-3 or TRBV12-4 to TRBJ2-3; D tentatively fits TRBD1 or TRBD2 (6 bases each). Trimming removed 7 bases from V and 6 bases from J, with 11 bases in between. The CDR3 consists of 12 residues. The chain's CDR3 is CASTPGADTQYF. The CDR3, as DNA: TGTGCCAGCACCCCGGGGGCGGATACGCAGTATTTT.